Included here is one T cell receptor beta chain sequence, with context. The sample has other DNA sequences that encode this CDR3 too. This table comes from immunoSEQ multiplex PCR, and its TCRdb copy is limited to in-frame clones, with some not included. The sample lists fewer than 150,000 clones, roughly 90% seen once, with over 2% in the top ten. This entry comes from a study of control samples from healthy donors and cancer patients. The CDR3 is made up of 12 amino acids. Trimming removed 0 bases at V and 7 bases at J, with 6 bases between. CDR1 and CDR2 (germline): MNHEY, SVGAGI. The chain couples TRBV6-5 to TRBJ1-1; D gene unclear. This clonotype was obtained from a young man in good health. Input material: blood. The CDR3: CASSYSGGEAFF. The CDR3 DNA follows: TGTGCCAGCAGTTACTCGGGAGGTGAAGCTTTCTTT.